This T cell receptor beta chain comes out of a study of OX40 agonist ivuxolimab in advanced cancers. TCRdb's copy holds only in-frame clones and misses some; the assay was immunoSEQ multiplex PCR. The sample has fewer than 85,000 clones; 80% to 90% are singletons. This receptor was taken from an adult with an advanced solid tumor such as melanoma, head and neck, liver or kidney cancer. Sequencing was performed on CD4+ or CD8+ T cells sorted from blood, taken in a trial of the OX40 agonist ivuxolimab.

CDR3 protein: CASSLVGGAMNTEAFF. The CDR3 DNA sequence: TGCGCCAGCAGCTTGGTAGGGGGGGCCATGAACACTGAAGCTTTCTTT. The rearrangement joins TRBV5-1 to TRBJ1-1; D perhaps matches TRBD1 (6 bases). Germline loops: CDR1 SGHRS, CDR2 YFSETQ. Trimming stripped 0 bases from V and 0 bases from J, with 12 bases between. The CDR3 consists of 16 residues.